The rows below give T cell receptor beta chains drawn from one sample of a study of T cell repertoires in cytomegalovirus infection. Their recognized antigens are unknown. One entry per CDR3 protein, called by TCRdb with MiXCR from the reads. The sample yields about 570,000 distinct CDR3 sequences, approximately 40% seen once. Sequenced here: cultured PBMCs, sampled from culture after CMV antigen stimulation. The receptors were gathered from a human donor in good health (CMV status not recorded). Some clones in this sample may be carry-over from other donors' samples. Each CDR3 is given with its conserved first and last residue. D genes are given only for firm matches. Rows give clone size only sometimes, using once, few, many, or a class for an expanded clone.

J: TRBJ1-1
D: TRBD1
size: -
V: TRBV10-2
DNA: TGCGCCAGCGATAGGGGACAGGGTTTCACTGAAGCTTTCTTT
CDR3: CASDRGQGFTEAFF

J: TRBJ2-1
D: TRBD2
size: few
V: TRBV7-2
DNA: TGTGCCAGCAGCGACCGGGGGGGCCTCAACAATGAGCAGTTCTTC
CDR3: CASSDRGGLNNEQFF

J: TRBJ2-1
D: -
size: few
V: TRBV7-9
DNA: TGTGCCAGCAGCAGCACCGGGACTGGAGGCAATGAGCAGTTCTTC
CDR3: CASSSTGTGGNEQFF

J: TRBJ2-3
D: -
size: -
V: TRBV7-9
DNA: TGTGCCAGCAGCTTTCCCTTAGGTCGAAGCACAGATACGCAGTATTTT
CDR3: CASSFPLGRSTDTQYF

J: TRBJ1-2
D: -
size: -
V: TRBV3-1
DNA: TGTGCCAGCAGCCAAGAAGGGGTCTATGGCTACACCTTC
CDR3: CASSQEGVYGYTF

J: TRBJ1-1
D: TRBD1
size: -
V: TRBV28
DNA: TGTGCCAGCAGTTTCCCTTTCAGGGGGCGAGCTGAAGCTTTCTTT
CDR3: CASSFPFRGRAEAFF

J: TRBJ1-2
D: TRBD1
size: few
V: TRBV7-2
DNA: TGTGCCAGCACCGAGGCGGGACAGGGAAGAGGCTACACCTTC
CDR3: CASTEAGQGRGYTF

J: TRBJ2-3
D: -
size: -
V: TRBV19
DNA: TGTGCCAGTAGTCTTTCAAGGGGAGCTTCAGATACGCAGTATTTT
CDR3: CASSLSRGASDTQYF

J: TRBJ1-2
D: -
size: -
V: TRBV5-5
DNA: TGTGCCAGCAGCTTGGTCGGCGATAACTATGGCTACACCTTC
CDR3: CASSLVGDNYGYTF

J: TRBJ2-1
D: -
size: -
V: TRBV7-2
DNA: TGTGCCAGCAGCTTCAAAGGGACTGAGCAGTTCTTC
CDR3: CASSFKGTEQFF

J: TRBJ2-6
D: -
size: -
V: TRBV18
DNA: TGTGCCAGCTCACCCCGTCCAGGCAGCTTGGATGGGGCCAACGTCCTGACTTTC
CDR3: CASSPRPGSLDGANVLTF

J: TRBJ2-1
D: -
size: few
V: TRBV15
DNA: TGTGCCACCGGGAAGGGACTTCACATATACAATGAGCAGTTCTTC
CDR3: CATGKGLHIYNEQFF

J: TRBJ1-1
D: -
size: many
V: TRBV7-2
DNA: TGTGCCAGCAGCGGCGGGGTGAACACTGAAGCTTTCTTT
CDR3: CASSGGVNTEAFF

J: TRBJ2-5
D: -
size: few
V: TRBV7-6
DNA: TGTGCCAGCAGCCCCGGCAGCAAGACCCAGTACTTC
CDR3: CASSPGSKTQYF

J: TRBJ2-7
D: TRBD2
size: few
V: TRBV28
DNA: TGTGCCAGCAGCCCATTTGGGCTAGCGGTCGCCTCCTACGAGCAGTACTTC
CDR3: CASSPFGLAVASYEQYF

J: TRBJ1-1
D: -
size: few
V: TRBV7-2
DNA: TGTGCCAGCAGCTTACAACAGACAGGGAACACTGAAGCTTTCTTT
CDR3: CASSLQQTGNTEAFF

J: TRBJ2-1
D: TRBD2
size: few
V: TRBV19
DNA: TGTGCCAGTAGACATAGATCACTAGCGGGAGTTGAGCAGTTCTTC
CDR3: CASRHRSLAGVEQFF

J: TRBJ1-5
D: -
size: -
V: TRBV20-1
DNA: TGCAGTGTTCAGGTGCCGGGGGGCGGCAATCAGCCCCAGCATTTT
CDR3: CSVQVPGGGNQPQHF

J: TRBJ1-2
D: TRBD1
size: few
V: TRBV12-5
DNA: TGTGCTAGTGGTTCCAGGACAGGGTATGGCTACACCTTC
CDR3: CASGSRTGYGYTF

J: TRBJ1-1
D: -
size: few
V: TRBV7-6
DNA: TGTGCCAGCAGCTTATGGGATCCCCCTAGCGCTGAAGCTTTCTTT
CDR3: CASSLWDPPSAEAFF

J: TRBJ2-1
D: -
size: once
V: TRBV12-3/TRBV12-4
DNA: TGTGCCAGCAGTTTAGCGATCGCGGGGAATGAGCAGTTCTTC
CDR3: CASSLAIAGNEQFF